This T cell receptor (beta chain) was identified in a study of regulatory T cells in long-lasting Graves disease. The authors built TCR beta libraries using iRepertoire HTBI primers and Arm-PCR of CDR3 regions. Each CDR3 protein is one row after TCRdb ran MiXCR on the multiplex PCR reads. The table lists about 540,000 distinct CDR3 sequences, less than 15% of them singletons. In its sample, this clonotype was seen a few times. Trimming cost V 2 bases and J 2 bases, with 12 bases left between them. In germline, CDR1 is GTSNPN, CDR2 SVGIG (reference sequence). This CDR3 has 14 residues. Described time point: newly diagnosed GD, antithyroid drugs for less than 3 months. Extracted RNA from PBMCs served as the source of the TCR library. These data also featured in a second study, about T cells in Graves' hyperthyroidism and ophthalmopathy.

This receptor was obtained from a man between 25 and 39 years old with Graves disease. The sequences come from peripheral blood mononuclear cells (PBMCs), collected at new diagnosis, from a patient treated with antithyroid drugs. The V call is TRBV30, the J call TRBJ2-5; weak D call: TRBD1 (6 bases). The CDR3 DNA is TGTGCCTGGAGTTACGCGGACAGACAAGAGACCCAGTACTTC. Protein product: CAWSYADRQETQYF.